This T cell receptor beta chain was sequenced in a study of blood T cell repertoires in COVID-19 (dated by TCRdb to about 2020). For the study in its entirety: The collaborator samples originated in the United States, Italy and Spain and spanned the acute and convalescent phases of COVID-19. HLA class I and class II types, where available, came from metadata supplied by the sample provider rather than from assay-based typing. The prospective study material was composed of cDNA or gDNA derived from T cells, B-cell-depleted T cells, or PBMCs. Deeply sampled blood TCRbeta repertoires from subjects exposed to, actively infected with, or recovered from COVID-19 were included in the dataset. The repertoires were made available in a free public database intended to serve as a resource for research on the immune response to SARS-CoV-2. The samples were drawn from two sources: the first 160 participants of the ongoing ImmuneRACE study, and 950 to 1,500 subjects contributed by 6 global collaborators. Nearly every sample came with metadata listing a de-identified subject ID, COVID-19 status, age in years and sex. Summary of the overall study and its limitations: Clinical and demographic metadata were provided uncurated, with the amount varying by source and participant.

The CDR3 numbers 14 residues from cysteine through phenylalanine. Left in the record is the CDR3 DNA by itself, 42 bases read in frame from the first base. According to the germline V gene (reference sequence), CDR1 reads LNHDA and CDR2 reads SQIVND. Trimmed from V: 3 bases; trimmed from J: 2 bases; junction bases lacking a gene match: 2. As regards this clone: Its antigen has not been determined. Base qualities are not at hand, and no much larger clone is one base apart.

The immunoSEQ Assay, a bias-controlled multiplex PCR, was used to amplify TCRbeta CDR3 regions from genomic DNA. The original methods were these. Within the assay, amplification of reference gene primers was used to estimate how many nucleated cells each sample contained. To quantify the absolute abundance of each unique TCRbeta CDR3 rearrangement, sequence reads were collapsed and filtered. For each sample, productive Simpson clonality was calculated as the square root of Simpson's diversity index across productive rearrangements. TCRdb holds this immuneACCESS table with in-frame rearrangements only. Some clones are missing; in checked studies, unresolved V genes explain under half, and the rest has no known cause. V, J and clone size derive from that table, while D and trimming were established from the DNA sequence. The sample profile shows around 62,000 clones; about 88% of them were found once. The ten top clones hold less than 55% of the sample.

In Seattle, one collaborating source enrolled patients while the infection was active and tracked those patients longitudinally over the course of disease. Each collaborating institution followed its own protocols to collect whole blood in K2EDTA tubes. For TCRbeta analysis, collaborators shipped samples as frozen whole blood, isolated PBMCs, or DNA extracted from either of those sample types. This sequence uses TRBV19 and TRBJ2-3; TRBD2 aligns with 7 central bases. The sequenced sample consisted of peripheral blood. The receptor was derived from a woman in her fifties or sixties with COVID-19, enrolled during active disease. The nucleotide sequence reads TGTGCCAGTAGTATCGGACTAGTCACAGATACGCAGTATTTT. Translated, this is CASSIGLVTDTQYF.